The rows below give T cell receptor beta chains drawn from one sample of a study of T cells in Graves' hyperthyroidism and ophthalmopathy. In TCRdb, the multiplex PCR reads were re-called with MiXCR into one record per CDR3 protein. The sample shows some 320,000 distinct CDR3 sequences, 12% to 15% of them seen only once. The sequenced sample consisted of blood. Receptors were obtained from a woman in her thirties or forties with Graves' ophthalmopathy. Both conserved end residues are part of each CDR3. Each record gives: J gene, clone size, V gene, D gene, CDR3 protein, CDR3 DNA. A D gene is named only where the DNA matches it firmly. A clone size is listed for some rows: how often the clone was seen (once, few, many), or a class if it is expanded.

>TRBJ2-1|few|TRBV7-2|-
CASSLEHFGLLNDEQFF
TGTGCCAGCAGCTTAGAGCATTTTGGACTTCTGAATGATGAGCAGTTCTTC
>TRBJ1-2|-|TRBV7-9|-
CASSLSEGLTGYTF
TGTGCCAGCAGCTTAAGTGAGGGCCTTACCGGCTACACCTTC
>TRBJ1-5|many|TRBV2|-
CASSLGGVNQPQHF
TGTGCCAGCAGTCTGGGGGGAGTGAATCAGCCCCAGCATTTT
>TRBJ1-1|many|TRBV5-6|TRBD1
CASSYLRQGQSAEAFF
TGTGCCAGCAGCTACCTCAGACAGGGACAGAGCGCTGAAGCTTTCTTT
>TRBJ2-1|many|TRBV12-5|TRBD2
CASGLGIGTSDEQFF
TGTGCTAGTGGTTTGGGGATCGGGACTAGCGATGAGCAGTTCTTC
>TRBJ1-1|many|TRBV5-1|-
CASSKGTRETEAFF
TGCGCCAGCAGCAAAGGGACCCGGGAGACTGAAGCTTTCTTT
>TRBJ2-7|many|TRBV6-1|TRBD1
CASNWDRGTYEQYF
TGTGCCAGCAATTGGGACAGGGGGACCTACGAGCAGTACTTC
>TRBJ2-3|many|TRBV2|-
CASSPLRSAQYF
TGTGCCAGCAGCCCGCTCCGTTCTGCGCAGTATTTT
>TRBJ1-1|few|TRBV7-8|-
CASSLITGNTEAFF
TGTGCCAGCAGCTTAATCACCGGGAACACTGAAGCTTTCTTT
>TRBJ2-6|many|TRBV2|TRBD1
CASLGQATSGANVLTF
TGTGCCAGCCTAGGACAGGCCACCTCTGGGGCCAACGTCCTGACTTTC
>TRBJ1-1|many|TRBV20-1|TRBD1
CSAAQGDVTEAFF
TGCAGTGCCGCACAGGGGGATGTTACTGAAGCTTTCTTT
>TRBJ1-4|-|TRBV14|-
CASSTRTDYEKLFF
TGTGCCAGCAGCACCCGGACAGATTATGAAAAACTGTTTTTT
>TRBJ2-3|many|TRBV6-1|TRBD2
CASSDLGGGSTDTQYF
TGTGCCAGCAGTGATTTGGGGGGGGGTAGCACAGATACGCAGTATTTT
>TRBJ2-3|many|TRBV6-6|-
CASSYQSQGAGDTQYF
TGTGCCAGCAGTTACCAATCCCAGGGAGCGGGAGATACGCAGTATTTT
>TRBJ2-1|few|TRBV20-1|-
CSAIVTVSYNEQFF
TGCAGTGCAATTGTGACAGTCTCCTACAATGAGCAGTTCTTC
>TRBJ2-1|-|TRBV4-1|-
CASSPTPRKGSYNEQFF
TGCGCCAGCAGCCCGACACCACGAAAGGGATCCTACAATGAGCAGTTCTTC
>TRBJ1-2|few|TRBV6-5|-
CASSYSQLGNYGYTF
TGTGCCAGCAGTTACTCTCAGCTGGGGAACTATGGCTACACCTTC
>TRBJ1-3|-|TRBV19|-
CASSIRRQDLLSGNTIYF
TGTGCCAGTAGTATCCGTCGACAGGACCTACTCTCTGGAAACACCATATATTTT
>TRBJ2-1|-|TRBV2|-
CASHQAPSSYNEQFF
TGTGCCAGCCATCAAGCGCCGAGCTCCTACAATGAGCAGTTCTTC
>TRBJ2-5|few|TRBV12-3/TRBV12-4|-
CASTRSEETQYF
TGTGCCAGCACGCGTAGTGAGGAGACCCAGTACTTC
>TRBJ2-1|many|TRBV12-3/TRBV12-4|-
CASTGPAGTFGYNEQFF
TGTGCCAGCACCGGTCCGGCAGGGACTTTTGGATACAATGAGCAGTTCTTC
>TRBJ1-4|many|TRBV14|-
CASSQTGIGREKLFF
TGTGCCAGCAGCCAAACAGGGATCGGCAGGGAAAAACTGTTTTTT
>TRBJ2-3|many|TRBV24-1|TRBD2
CATSDFASGSDTQYF
TGTGCCACCAGTGATTTCGCTAGCGGATCAGATACGCAGTATTTT
>TRBJ2-1|many|TRBV2|-
CASGERRSSYNEQFF
TGTGCCAGCGGGGAGCGGCGGAGCTCCTACAATGAGCAGTTCTTC
>TRBJ2-1|many|TRBV6-1|-
CASFDSRYNEQFF
TGTGCCAGCTTCGATAGCAGATACAATGAGCAGTTCTTC
>TRBJ2-7|-|TRBV19|TRBD2
CASSKPGLGYEQYF
TGTGCCAGTAGTAAACCGGGACTAGGCTACGAGCAGTACTTC
>TRBJ2-3|-|TRBV28|TRBD1
CASSRNPGTGSDTQYF
TGTGCCAGCAGTCGCAACCCAGGGACAGGGTCCGATACGCAGTATTTT
>TRBJ1-1|many|TRBV11-2|TRBD1
CASSSDRGDTEAFF
TGTGCCAGCAGCTCCGACAGGGGAGACACTGAAGCTTTCTTT
>TRBJ1-2|many|TRBV3-1|-
CASSQDIPTNYGYTF
TGTGCCAGCAGCCAAGACATTCCTACTAACTATGGCTACACCTTC
>TRBJ2-2|many|TRBV10-1|-
CASSELSSGELFF
TGCGCCAGCAGTGAGTTAAGCAGCGGGGAGCTGTTTTTT
>TRBJ1-2|many|TRBV10-3|TRBD1
CAISESRDSQVGYGYTF
TGTGCCATCAGTGAGTCTCGGGACAGCCAAGTTGGGTATGGCTACACCTTC
>TRBJ2-1|many|TRBV3-1|TRBD2
CASSLFRSGRASEQFF
TGTGCCAGCAGCCTATTCAGGAGCGGGAGGGCCTCTGAGCAGTTCTTC
>TRBJ2-1|many|TRBV6-1|TRBD2
CASKRNSGGGGNEQFF
TGTGCCAGCAAACGGAATTCGGGCGGGGGAGGGAATGAGCAGTTCTTC
>TRBJ1-1|many|TRBV2|-
CASSGQNMNTEAFF
TGTGCCAGCAGTGGTCAGAACATGAACACTGAAGCTTTCTTT
>TRBJ1-6|many|TRBV6-2/TRBV6-3|-
CASSYRSLDSPLHF
TGTGCCAGCAGTTACAGGTCGCTCGATTCACCCCTCCACTTT
>TRBJ2-3|few|TRBV20-1|TRBD2
CSARDLREGSPDTQYF
TGCAGTGCTAGAGATCTGAGGGAGGGCTCCCCAGATACGCAGTATTTT
>TRBJ1-2|-|TRBV20-1|-
CSARGLGGRGYTF
TGCAGTGCTAGAGGGTTGGGGGGACGAGGCTACACCTTC
>TRBJ2-5|many|TRBV18|-
CASSPQQGWETQYF
TGTGCCAGCTCACCACAACAGGGTTGGGAGACCCAGTACTTC
>TRBJ2-4|-|TRBV30|-
CAWSAQAGLLSAKNIQYF
TGTGCCTGGAGTGCCCAAGCGGGTCTTCTGTCGGCCAAAAACATTCAGTACTTC
>TRBJ1-2|-|TRBV6-1|TRBD1
CASNTHLGQSQTGVAYGYTF
TGTGCCAGCAATACCCACTTAGGTCAATCCCAGACAGGGGTTGCCTATGGCTACACCTTC
>TRBJ1-6|few|TRBV19|TRBD1
CASSVGPGGNSPLHF
TGTGCCAGTAGCGTAGGGCCAGGGGGCAATTCACCCCTCCACTTT
>TRBJ2-1|many|TRBV7-2|-
CASRNQGSYNEQFF
TGTGCCAGCAGGAATCAGGGTAGCTACAATGAGCAGTTCTTC
>TRBJ1-5|many|TRBV19|TRBD1
CASSGQVLPQPQHF
TGTGCCAGTAGTGGACAGGTTTTGCCTCAGCCCCAGCATTTT
>TRBJ1-1|-|TRBV6-1|-
CASSPLVGANTEAFF
TGTGCCAGCAGTCCCCTCGTAGGGGCAAACACTGAAGCTTTCTTT
>TRBJ2-4|-|TRBV28|-
CASSGVWGELAKNIQYF
TGTGCCAGCAGTGGGGTATGGGGGGAGCTAGCCAAAAACATTCAGTACTTC
>TRBJ2-1|-|TRBV19|-
CASKRTGGYNEQFF
TGTGCCAGTAAACGGACCGGAGGCTACAATGAGCAGTTCTTC
>TRBJ1-1|few|TRBV27|-
CASSFRPTNTEAFF
TGTGCCAGCAGTTTTCGCCCCACGAACACTGAAGCTTTCTTT
>TRBJ2-7|many|TRBV6-1|-
CASSEAVASPYEQYF
TGTGCCAGCAGTGAGGCCGTGGCTAGCCCCTACGAGCAGTACTTC
>TRBJ2-2|many|TRBV6-1|-
CASRETGGTGELFF
TGTGCCAGTCGGGAGACAGGCGGCACCGGGGAGCTGTTTTTT
>TRBJ2-3|many|TRBV3-1|-
CASSQVGTDTQYF
TGTGCCAGCAGCCAAGTTGGCACAGATACGCAGTATTTT
>TRBJ2-5|many|TRBV7-2|TRBD1
CASSLGGTGVETQYF
TGTGCCAGCAGCTTAGGGGGGACAGGGGTGGAGACCCAGTACTTC